This TCR beta chain derives from a study of blood T cell repertoires in COVID-19. The wider study: Acute and convalescent COVID-19 specimens originated in the United States, Italy and Spain. T cells, B-cell-depleted T cells, or PBMCs supplied cDNA or gDNA.

This clone was seen just once. The Seattle patients joined while their infection was active and were tracked longitudinally afterward. Per the original data handling: Amplification from reference gene primers served as the basis for estimated nucleated cell counts. Profiled with immunoSEQ multiplex PCR; TCRdb holds only in-frame clones, not every one. That table is the source of V, J and clone size, and D and trimming were worked out from the DNA. This repertoire shows more than 250,000 clones, 88% found once; its top ten account for 1.5% to 2%. The TCR was taken from a woman aged 25 to 39 with COVID-19, enrolled during active disease. Sequenced input: peripheral blood.

The CDR3 is CASRQGPNWSWGYTF. The CDR3 DNA reads as TGTGCCAGCAGGCAGGGGCCAAACTGGTCGTGGGGCTACACCTTC. The chain employs TRBV6-5 and TRBJ1-2; D may be TRBD1 (6 bases). Trimming shortened V by 6 bases and J by 8 bases, and 22 bases separated the two germline ends. The germline V gene encodes CDR1 MNHEY and CDR2 SVGAGI. This CDR3 has 15 amino acids.